The 27 T cell receptor beta chains in this list originate from one sample, sequenced in a study of T cell changes during pregnancy in multiple sclerosis. Method: immunoSEQ multiplex PCR; TCRdb's copy keeps in-frame clones and lacks some. In the table there are approximately 73,000 clones, around 94% of which are singletons. Sequences were derived from CD4+ T cells from peripheral blood mononuclear cells, sampled before pregnancy. The receptors shown here come from a female donor with multiple sclerosis, enrolled in a pregnancy study.

The genes are TRBV15 and TRBJ1-2, with TRBD1 matching over 7 bases. J was trimmed by 2 bases and V by 1 base; bases with no gene match: 7. The germline V gene encodes CDR1 LNHNV and CDR2 YYDKDF (reference sequence). The CDR3 extends over 16 amino acids. Written as DNA, the CDR3 is TGTGCCACCAGCAGAGGACAGGGACCTTCGAACTATGGCTACACCTTC. Translating gives CATSRGQGPSNYGYTF.

This clone occurred once. The chain carries TRBV28 and TRBJ2-3; D is unresolved. The germline V gene has CDR1 MDHEN and CDR2 SYDVKM. CDR3 length equals 13 residues. V gave up 3 bases and J gave up 0 bases, with 4 bases separating them. The chain's CDR3 is CASSFPSTDTQYF. The DNA for the CDR3 is TGTGCCAGCAGTTTTCCTAGCACAGATACGCAGTATTTT.

V and J are TRBV6-5 and TRBJ2-2; the D gene is possibly TRBD2 (5 bases). V lost 7 bases to trimming and J lost 2 bases, with 11 bases between them. There are 14 residues in the CDR3. The V gene's germline CDR1 is MNHEY and CDR2 SVGAGI. CDR3 in DNA: TGTGCCAGCAACGGCGGGCCTAACACCGGGGAGCTGTTTTTT. Translated: CASNGGPNTGELFF.

The gene calls are TRBV6-5 and TRBJ2-7; a weak D match, TRBD2 (5 bases). The V end lost 6 bases, the J end lost 3 bases, and 12 bases lay between the germline ends. Germline V CDR1 and CDR2: MNHEY, SVGAGI. CDR3 length equals 13 residues. The CDR3 here is CASSPGGLYEQYF. The CDR3 region has the DNA TGTGCCAGCAGCCCCGGCGGGCTCTACGAGCAGTACTTC.

This clone showed up just a few times. The chain joins TRBV28 to TRBJ1-2, with D unresolved. Trimming cost V 8 bases and J 1 base, with 8 bases left between them. Looked up from germline, CDR1 is MDHEN and CDR2 is SYDVKM. This CDR3 has 12 amino acids. CDR3 in amino acids: CASLTGNYGYTF. The CDR3 DNA reads TGTGCCAGCCTGACGGGTAACTATGGCTACACCTTC.

The chain recombines TRBV5-1 with TRBJ2-3, with D tentatively TRBD2 (7 bases). Trimming pared 1 base from V and 0 bases from J, leaving 12 bases between. Germline CDR1 is SGHRS and CDR2 is YFSETQ. The CDR3 extends over 16 amino acids. CDR3 in DNA: TGCGCCAGCAGCTTGCGGGGGGCTTCCAGCACAGATACGCAGTATTTT. This gives the protein CASSLRGASSTDTQYF.

The J gene is TRBJ2-3, the V gene TRBV11-2; 10 nucleotides line up with TRBD1. The trim removed 4 bases at V and 8 bases at J, leaving 9 bases unmatched. Germline CDR1 SGHAT, CDR2 FQNNGV. The CDR3 consists of 15 residues. CDR3 protein: CASSSPGQGSPTQYF. CDR3 sequence (DNA): TGTGCCAGCAGCTCCCCGGGACAGGGGTCACCTACGCAGTATTTT.

CDR3 region: CASWNRGRETQYF. Written as DNA, the CDR3 is TGTGCCAGCTGGAACCGGGGGAGGGAGACCCAGTACTTC. This chain uses TRBV6-1 with TRBJ2-5; tentative D call: TRBD2 (6 bases). The CDR3 consists of 13 residues. CDR1 and CDR2 from the germline V gene are MNHNS and SASEGT. V shed 8 bases and J shed 5 bases, with 15 bases lying between them.

The chain couples TRBV18 to TRBJ1-5; 7 bases line up with TRBD1. J was trimmed by 2 bases and V by 4 bases; bases with no gene match: 8. The CDR3 runs to 16 residues. Germline-derived CDR1 and CDR2 are KGHSH and LQKENI. The CDR3 loop reads CASSLQQGLGNQPQHF. For the CDR3, the DNA is TGTGCCAGCTCACTCCAACAGGGGTTGGGCAATCAGCCCCAGCATTTT.

The DNA of the CDR3 is TGCAGCGTCGCGCTAGTAAACCCCGGCGGTGAGCAGTTCTTC. It encodes CSVALVNPGGEQFF. This chain connects TRBV29-1 to TRBJ2-1; D uncertain. Per germline, CDR1 SQVTM and CDR2 ANQGSEA. This CDR3 spans 14 amino acids. Trimming left V 6 bases short and J 9 bases short, with 21 bases between.

This rearrangement joins TRBV6-5 to TRBJ2-5; 10 bases line up with TRBD2. CDR3 length: 15 amino acids. The J segment lost 5 bases and the V segment lost 4 bases, leaving 7 bases of the junction unmatched. Germline-derived CDR1 and CDR2 are MNHEY and SVGAGI. The CDR3 is CASSSLAGGRETQYF. The CDR3 DNA follows: TGTGCCAGCAGTTCCTTAGCGGGAGGTCGGGAGACCCAGTACTTC.

V is TRBV7-6 and J is TRBJ1-1, with TRBD1 matching over 7 bases. Germline-derived CDR1 and CDR2 are SGHVS and FNYEAQ. V trimming: 5 bases; J trimming: 6 bases; junction bases outside the gene matches: 12. The CDR3 is made up of 15 amino acids. The CDR3 DNA follows: TGTGCCAGCAGCGTGGCTGCTAACAGGGGTGCTGAAGCTTTCTTT. It yields the protein CASSVAANRGAEAFF.

In DNA form, the CDR3 reads TGTGCCAGCAGTGAAGTGGCTCTCAGAACCTACGAGCAGTACTTC. It yields the protein CASSEVALRTYEQYF. The V and J genes are TRBV6-1 and TRBJ2-7, with unresolved D. The germline CDR1 and CDR2 sequences are MNHNS and SASEGT. The CDR3 loop spans 15 amino acids. The V end was cut by 1 base, the J end by 2 bases, with 12 bases between.

The chain employs TRBV4-1 and TRBJ2-5; 8 bases line up with TRBD2. J was trimmed by 1 base and V by 5 bases; bases with no gene match: 12. Germline CDR1 is MGHRA and CDR2 is YSYEKL. The CDR3 runs 17 residues. CDR3 nucleotide sequence: TGCGCCAGCAGCGGTAGAGTAGCGGGGAGAATCCAAGAGACCCAGTACTTC. It encodes CASSGRVAGRIQETQYF.

The V gene is TRBV6-1, the J gene TRBJ2-7; 8 nucleotides agree with TRBD2. CDR1 and CDR2 from the germline V gene are MNHNS and SASEGT. J gave up 2 bases and V 1 base, and 1 base lay outside the gene matches. This CDR3 has 14 residues. CDR3 in DNA: TGTGCCAGCAGTGAAGTTAGCGGGGCCTACGAGCAGTACTTC. This translates into CASSEVSGAYEQYF.

This clone was recorded once. This chain links TRBV4-1 with TRBJ2-2; 8 positions match TRBD1. The CDR3 totals 16 residues. Germline V CDR1 and CDR2: MGHRA, YSYEKL. Trimming removed 0 bases from V and 5 bases from J; junction bases left unmatched: 5. The CDR3 region is CASSQEAGGLTGELFF. Here the CDR3 DNA reads TGCGCCAGCAGCCAAGAGGCAGGGGGCTTAACCGGGGAGCTGTTTTTT.

The chain joins TRBV5-6 to TRBJ2-7, with TRBD1 matching 8 bases. The germline gives CDR1 SGHDT, CDR2 YYEEEE. The CDR3 consists of 14 residues. The trim removed 4 bases at V and 2 bases at J, leaving 5 bases unmatched. The CDR3, as DNA: TGTGCCAGCAGCCACGGGACAGGCCCCTACGAGCAGTACTTC. Its translation: CASSHGTGPYEQYF.

V and J are TRBV27 and TRBJ2-7; TRBD2 aligns across 8 bases. The junction had 9 bases not matched to a gene; V was cut back by 9 bases and J by 5 bases. Germline CDR1 and CDR2: MNHEY and SMNVEV (reference sequence). The CDR3 is made up of 13 amino acids. The CDR3, as DNA: TGTGCCAGTCGGTACAGCGGGAGAAACGAGCAGTACTTC. Encoded protein: CASRYSGRNEQYF.

DNA of the CDR3: TGTGCCAGCAGTGAAGCCCTTACTCGTGATCAGCCCCAGCATTTT. Its protein is CASSEALTRDQPQHF. J is TRBJ1-5 and V is TRBV6-1, with D uncertain. V lost 0 bases, J lost 5 bases, and 11 bases lay in between. CDR3 size: 15 residues. CDR1 MNHNS and CDR2 SASEGT come from the germline V gene.

This clone appeared a few times. The chain couples TRBV18 to TRBJ1-2; no reliable D call. V shed 6 bases and J shed 5 bases, with 10 bases lying between them. The CDR3 is 12 residues long. The germline V gene encodes CDR1 KGHSH and CDR2 LQKENI. CDR3 nucleotide sequence: TGTGCCAGCTCCGATATGGAGTATGGCTACACCTTC. Translated, it gives CASSDMEYGYTF. Together with reference TRBV18 and TRBJ1-2, the CDR3 gives the full variable domain: NAGVMQNPRHLVRRRGQEARLRCSPMKGHSHVYWYRQLPEEGLKFMVYLQKENIIDESGMPKERFSAEFPKEGPSILRIQQVVRGDSAAYFCASSDMEYGYTFGSGTRLTVV.

The rearrangement uses TRBV2 and TRBJ2-7, with a tentative D call TRBD1 (6 bases). CDR1 is SNHLY, CDR2 FYNNEI, per germline. This CDR3 spans 14 amino acids. As DNA, the CDR3 is TGTACCTCGGGCAGGGGCCCCCTCTCCTACGAGCAGTACTTC. As protein: CTSGRGPLSYEQYF.

This clone was detected once. J is TRBJ2-2 and V is TRBV28, with 9 bases lining up with TRBD1. V dropped 4 bases and J dropped 6; count of bases not matched to a gene: 6. CDR1 and CDR2 from the germline V gene are MDHEN and SYDVKM. This CDR3 has 15 amino acids. CDR3 protein: CASSSLDRGAGELFF. The DNA of the CDR3 is TGTGCCAGCAGTTCCTTAGACAGGGGGGCCGGGGAGCTGTTTTTT.

This clone was counted a single time. J is TRBJ2-5 and V is TRBV7-2; D not certain. This CDR3 has 11 residues. Deletions cut 4 bases from V and 6 bases from J, with 6 bases between. CDR1 and CDR2 (germline): SGHTA, FQGNSA. CDR3 loop: CASSSTQTQYF. The CDR3 nucleotides read TGTGCCAGCAGCTCCACTCAGACCCAGTACTTC.

This rearrangement joins TRBV30 to TRBJ1-1; D is undetermined. Germline V gives CDR1 GTSNPN, CDR2 SVGIG (reference sequence). This CDR3 comprises 14 residues. V dropped 2 bases and J dropped 3 bases, with 13 bases sitting between them. CDR3 DNA sequence: TGTGCCTGGAGTAAAAACAGCTTAGACACTGAAGCTTTCTTT. Its translation is CAWSKNSLDTEAFF. The whole variable domain, remainder taken from reference TRBV30 and TRBJ1-1, is SQTIHQWPATLVQPVGSPLSLECTVEGTSNPNLYWYRQAAGRGLQLLFYSVGIGQISSEVPQNLSASRPQDRQFILSSKKLLLSDSGFYLCAWSKNSLDTEAFFGQGTRLTVV.

This chain joins TRBV7-6 and TRBJ2-7; TRBD1 might be the D (5 bases). The CDR3 length is 15 residues. Trimming stripped 5 bases from V and 5 bases from J, with 19 bases between. The germline CDR1 and CDR2 sequences are SGHVS and FNYEAQ. CDR3 loop: CASSPVGLRSHEQYF. Here the CDR3 DNA reads TGTGCCAGCAGCCCGGTGGGGCTCCGATCACACGAGCAGTACTTC.

The gene calls are TRBV5-4 and TRBJ2-5; 7 bases are shared with TRBD2. The ends lost 2 bases at V and 5 bases at J; junction bases unmatched: 9. CDR3 length equals 15 residues. Germline values: CDR1 SGHNT, CDR2 YYREEE (reference sequence). CDR3 in DNA: TGTGCCAGCAGCTTATCGCGGGGGTTTAGCGAGACCCAGTACTTC. Translation gives CASSLSRGFSETQYF.

V is TRBV7-9 and J is TRBJ1-5, with a tentative D call TRBD1 (6 bases). Per germline, CDR1 SEHNR and CDR2 FQNEAQ (reference sequence). Trimming cost V 5 bases and J 2 bases, with 13 bases left between them. This CDR3 has 15 residues. In DNA, the CDR3 is TGTGCCAGCAGCCAACAGGGAGGGGGCAATCAGCCCCAGCATTTT. It is translated as CASSQQGGGNQPQHF.